Shown below are 9 T cell receptor beta chains from a single sample sequenced in a study of cytomegalovirus exposure and HLA in healthy donors. This PCR relied on a set of 60 Vbeta primers and 13 Jbeta primers. The table came from immunoSEQ multiplex PCR; TCRdb's copy has only in-frame clones and leaves some out. The sample shows about 120,000 clones, roughly 9% of them seen only once. Input material: PBMCs. The receptors stem from a woman aged 40 to 50 in good health and CMV-seropositive.

This clone appeared a few times. This sequence joins TRBV6-5 and TRBJ1-5, with D maybe TRBD1 (6 bases). Trimming pared 4 bases from V and 9 bases from J, leaving 16 bases between. This CDR3 comprises 14 residues. Germline-derived CDR1 and CDR2 are MNHEY and SVGAGI. The chain's CDR3 is CASSSGGAGRPQHF. Written as DNA, the CDR3 is TGTGCCAGCAGTTCGGGGGGGGCAGGGCGGCCCCAGCATTTT.

The CDR3 region has the DNA TGTGCCAGTAGTCAAGGGACTAGCGGGGAGACCCAGTACTTC. It codes for CASSQGTSGETQYF. The chain combines TRBV19 with TRBJ2-5; 12 bases are a match to TRBD2. V shed 5 bases, J shed 5 bases, and the junction held 3 bases outside the gene matches. CDR1 LNHDA and CDR2 SQIVND come from the germline V gene (reference sequence). This CDR3 contains 14 residues.

This chain uses TRBV27 with TRBJ1-2; the D gene is possibly TRBD1 (5 bases). Germline V gene data show CDR1 as MNHEY and CDR2 as SMNVEV (reference sequence). V gave up 3 bases and J gave up 10 bases, with 12 bases separating them. The CDR3 totals 12 residues. CDR3 nucleotide sequence: TGTGCCAGCAGTTTTACCGGGGACTTCTACACCTTC. Encoded protein: CASSFTGDFYTF.

The rearrangement uses TRBV30 and TRBJ1-2; D gene unclear. Germline lookup yields CDR1 GTSNPN and CDR2 SVGIG (reference sequence). The CDR3 extends over 14 amino acids. V lost 4 bases and J 6 bases, leaving 18 bases between the germline ends. The CDR3 DNA reads TGTGCCTGGACCACCGGTCTGGAGGTAGATGGCTACACCTTC. This translates into CAWTTGLEVDGYTF.

This clone was found many times. The chain employs TRBV30 and TRBJ1-5, with a tentative D call TRBD1 (6 bases). The CDR3 loop spans 16 amino acids. CDR1 is GTSNPN, CDR2 SVGIG, per germline (reference sequence). Trimming cost V 3 bases and J 0 bases, with 15 bases left between them. For the CDR3, the DNA is TGTGCCTGGAGGACAGGCGAAGACTATAGCAATCAGCCCCAGCATTTT. Its translation: CAWRTGEDYSNQPQHF.

V gene TRBV27 combines with J gene TRBJ2-3; 13 nucleotides line up with TRBD2. Looked up from germline, CDR1 is MNHEY and CDR2 is SMNVEV (reference sequence). V shed 6 bases, J shed 5 bases, and the junction held 5 bases outside the gene matches. The CDR3 spans 15 residues. The CDR3 reads CASSRGTSGIDTQYF. In nucleotides, the CDR3 is TGTGCCAGCAGCCGCGGGACTAGCGGGATAGATACGCAGTATTTT.

This clone showed up just a few times. The chain joins TRBV7-3 to TRBJ2-2; 13 nucleotides align to TRBD2. From germline, CDR1 is SGHTA and CDR2 FQGTGA. The junction had 3 bases not matched to a gene; V was cut back by 5 bases and J by 6 bases. The CDR3 consists of 15 residues. CDR3: CASSPGLAGAGELFF. CDR3 DNA sequence: TGTGCCAGCAGCCCTGGACTAGCGGGGGCCGGGGAGCTGTTTTTT.

To note about this clone: This sample includes further DNA sequences coding for the same CDR3. This chain uses TRBV6-1 with TRBJ1-1; possible D gene TRBD1, 6 bases. Germline-derived CDR1 and CDR2 are MNHNS and SASEGT. There are 15 residues in the CDR3. Trimming shortened V by 1 base and J by 5 bases, and 14 bases separated the two germline ends. CDR3 sequence reads: CASSEVRGGETEAFF. The CDR3 DNA sequence: TGTGCCAGCAGTGAAGTTAGGGGGGGAGAAACTGAAGCTTTCTTT.

This clone occurred a few times. The chain joins TRBV27 to TRBJ1-5; no definite D call. The CDR3 contains 15 residues. Trimming pared 1 base from V and 0 bases from J, leaving 7 bases between. Germline V gene lookup returns CDR1 MNHEY and CDR2 SMNVEV (reference sequence). This chain's CDR3 is CASSLFRGSNQPQHF. The CDR3 nucleotides read TGTGCCAGCAGTTTATTTCGCGGTAGCAATCAGCCCCAGCATTTT.